The rows below give T cell receptor beta chains drawn from one sample of a study of T cells in Graves' hyperthyroidism and ophthalmopathy. MiXCR, run by TCRdb on the multiplex PCR reads, gives a single entry per CDR3 protein. The sample shows a few hundred thousand distinct CDR3 sequences, over 11% of them seen only once. The source material was blood. The receptors originated from a woman aged 25 to 39 with Graves' hyperthyroidism that later progressed to Graves' ophthalmopathy. CDR3s include the opening cysteine and the closing phenylalanine or tryptophan. Each record gives: J gene, D gene, V gene, clone size, CDR3 DNA, CDR3 protein. D genes are given only for firm matches. Expanded clones are given a class, and other clones once, few, many or no size at all.

J gene: TRBJ2-7
D gene: .
V gene: TRBV27
clone size: many
CDR3 DNA: TGTGCCAGCAACAGGGCCTCCGGGTACGAGCAGTACTTC
CDR3 protein: CASNRASGYEQYF

J gene: TRBJ1-4
D gene: .
V gene: TRBV7-2
clone size: many
CDR3 DNA: TGTGCCAGCAGTACCGAAGCTAATGAAAAACTGTTTTTT
CDR3 protein: CASSTEANEKLFF

J gene: TRBJ1-5
D gene: .
V gene: TRBV15
clone size: many
CDR3 DNA: TGTGCCACCAGCAGGGAGGCAGAGCCTCGGGCCCAGCATTTT
CDR3 protein: CATSREAEPRAQHF

J gene: TRBJ1-2
D gene: TRBD1
V gene: TRBV12-3/TRBV12-4
clone size: .
CDR3 DNA: TGTGCCAGCAAACCCCAGGGACAGGGCTATGGCTACACCTTC
CDR3 protein: CASKPQGQGYGYTF

J gene: TRBJ2-7
D gene: .
V gene: TRBV13
clone size: few
CDR3 DNA: TGTGCCAGCAGCTTAATGAAAGGGAGGAGCGAGCAGTACTTC
CDR3 protein: CASSLMKGRSEQYF

J gene: TRBJ2-7
D gene: .
V gene: TRBV13
clone size: .
CDR3 DNA: TGTGCCAGCAGCTTAGCATCCACTGGAACCTACGAGCAGTACTTC
CDR3 protein: CASSLASTGTYEQYF

J gene: TRBJ2-5
D gene: .
V gene: TRBV6-2/TRBV6-3
clone size: many
CDR3 DNA: TGTGCCAGCAGATCCGGGACTCGCCTCCTTGTGATGACCCAGTACTTC
CDR3 protein: CASRSGTRLLVMTQYF

J gene: TRBJ2-7
D gene: TRBD2
V gene: TRBV5-1
clone size: many
CDR3 DNA: TGCGCCAGCAGCTTGATGCGGGAGGCCCCCTACGAGCAGTACTTC
CDR3 protein: CASSLMREAPYEQYF

J gene: TRBJ2-7
D gene: TRBD1
V gene: TRBV10-3
clone size: many
CDR3 DNA: TGTGCCATCAGTGGCGGGACAGGGGGCACCTACGAGCAGTACTTC
CDR3 protein: CAISGGTGGTYEQYF

J gene: TRBJ2-4
D gene: .
V gene: TRBV6-2/TRBV6-3
clone size: many
CDR3 DNA: TGTGCCAGCAGTTACCGGCGGGTGGACGCCAAAAACATTCAGTACTTC
CDR3 protein: CASSYRRVDAKNIQYF

J gene: TRBJ1-1
D gene: .
V gene: TRBV2
clone size: many
CDR3 DNA: TGTGCCAGGAGGTTGGGAGGACTCACTGAAGCTTTCTTT
CDR3 protein: CARRLGGLTEAFF

J gene: TRBJ2-4
D gene: TRBD1
V gene: TRBV7-2
clone size: many
CDR3 DNA: TGTGCCAGCAGCTTATCTCGACAGGGCGAGAACATTCAGTACTTC
CDR3 protein: CASSLSRQGENIQYF

J gene: TRBJ2-3
D gene: .
V gene: TRBV11-3
clone size: few
CDR3 DNA: TGTGCCAGCAGCTTAGATCAGTTCCGTGCGACAGATACGCAGTATTTT
CDR3 protein: CASSLDQFRATDTQYF

J gene: TRBJ2-1
D gene: .
V gene: TRBV24-1
clone size: many
CDR3 DNA: TGTGCCACCACCCAGGGTCAGGGCGAGCAGTTCTTC
CDR3 protein: CATTQGQGEQFF

J gene: TRBJ1-5
D gene: TRBD1
V gene: TRBV6-1
clone size: few
CDR3 DNA: TGTGCCAGCAGTCAAGACAGGGTCTCAAGTATCCAGCCCCAGCATTTT
CDR3 protein: CASSQDRVSSIQPQHF

J gene: TRBJ1-1
D gene: .
V gene: TRBV14
clone size: many
CDR3 DNA: TGTGCCAGCAGCCAAGGGAGCACCTCGGAGGGCACTGAAGCTTTCTTT
CDR3 protein: CASSQGSTSEGTEAFF

J gene: TRBJ1-2
D gene: .
V gene: TRBV6-6
clone size: many
CDR3 DNA: TGTGCCAGCAGTTACTCTAGAGCGGCTGGCTACACCTTC
CDR3 protein: CASSYSRAAGYTF

J gene: TRBJ2-1
D gene: TRBD2
V gene: TRBV19
clone size: many
CDR3 DNA: TGTGCCAGTAGCTGGACTAGCGGGACCGACTCCTACAATGAGCAGTTCTTC
CDR3 protein: CASSWTSGTDSYNEQFF

J gene: TRBJ2-1
D gene: .
V gene: TRBV5-1
clone size: many
CDR3 DNA: TGCGCCAGCAGCTCCCATAGCTCCTACAATGAGCAGTTCTTC
CDR3 protein: CASSSHSSYNEQFF

J gene: TRBJ2-2
D gene: .
V gene: TRBV12-5
clone size: few
CDR3 DNA: TGTGCTAGTGGTTTGTTGACCTTCGCCGGGGAGCTGTTTTTT
CDR3 protein: CASGLLTFAGELFF

J gene: TRBJ1-1
D gene: TRBD1
V gene: TRBV5-1
clone size: many
CDR3 DNA: TGCGCCAGCAGCTTGCAGGGGGGAATCTACACTGAAGCTTTCTTT
CDR3 protein: CASSLQGGIYTEAFF

J gene: TRBJ1-1
D gene: TRBD1
V gene: TRBV20-1
clone size: few
CDR3 DNA: TGCAGTGCTAGGGACCTACAGGGGCCCACTGAAGCTTTCTTT
CDR3 protein: CSARDLQGPTEAFF

J gene: TRBJ2-5
D gene: .
V gene: TRBV18
clone size: many
CDR3 DNA: TGTGCCAGCTCCAAAGACCAGTACCAAGAGACCCAGTACTTC
CDR3 protein: CASSKDQYQETQYF

J gene: TRBJ1-2
D gene: .
V gene: TRBV6-1
clone size: many
CDR3 DNA: TGTGCCAGCAGAAGCCAGGGAAACTATGGCTACACCTTC
CDR3 protein: CASRSQGNYGYTF

J gene: TRBJ1-1
D gene: TRBD1
V gene: TRBV7-2
clone size: many
CDR3 DNA: TGTGCCAGCAGCCTACCGGGACAGATTTATGAAGCTTTCTTT
CDR3 protein: CASSLPGQIYEAFF

J gene: TRBJ2-5
D gene: .
V gene: TRBV20-1
clone size: many
CDR3 DNA: TGCAGTGCTAAATTCGCTCAAGAGACCCAGTACTTC
CDR3 protein: CSAKFAQETQYF

J gene: TRBJ2-1
D gene: .
V gene: TRBV7-9
clone size: .
CDR3 DNA: TGTGCCAGCAGCGGGACGCTGGGTGAGCAGTTCTTC
CDR3 protein: CASSGTLGEQFF

J gene: TRBJ2-3
D gene: TRBD1
V gene: TRBV7-9
clone size: many
CDR3 DNA: TGTGCCAGCAGCTTAGGGGGACAGCGAAGAGATACGCAGTATTTT
CDR3 protein: CASSLGGQRRDTQYF

J gene: TRBJ2-6
D gene: .
V gene: TRBV9
clone size: .
CDR3 DNA: TGTGCCAGCAGCGTGAAGAGATCTGGGGCCAACGTCCTGACTTTC
CDR3 protein: CASSVKRSGANVLTF

J gene: TRBJ1-4
D gene: TRBD1
V gene: TRBV4-2
clone size: many
CDR3 DNA: TGTGCCAGCAGCCAACAACTCACAGGGGGCGCTGAAAAACTGTTTTTT
CDR3 protein: CASSQQLTGGAEKLFF

J gene: TRBJ2-7
D gene: .
V gene: TRBV20-1
clone size: few
CDR3 DNA: TGCAGTGCTAGAGATCGTGTCTTACCGGGGAACTCCTACGAGCAGTACTTC
CDR3 protein: CSARDRVLPGNSYEQYF

J gene: TRBJ2-2
D gene: .
V gene: TRBV7-6
clone size: .
CDR3 DNA: TGTGCCAGCAGCTTAGCGCGACAGGCGAACACCGGGGAGCTGTTTTTT
CDR3 protein: CASSLARQANTGELFF

J gene: TRBJ2-7
D gene: .
V gene: TRBV12-3/TRBV12-4
clone size: many
CDR3 DNA: TGTGCCAGCAGTGCCAAGTCCTACGAGCAGTACTTC
CDR3 protein: CASSAKSYEQYF

J gene: TRBJ2-1
D gene: .
V gene: TRBV29-1
clone size: .
CDR3 DNA: TGCAGCGTTGGGGGGGAGATGGTAGTTTACAATGAGCAGTTCTTC
CDR3 protein: CSVGGEMVVYNEQFF

J gene: TRBJ2-2
D gene: .
V gene: TRBV27
clone size: .
CDR3 DNA: TGTGCCAGCAGTTTAAAGGCGAAGTCGCTCACCGGGGAGCTGTTTTTT
CDR3 protein: CASSLKAKSLTGELFF

J gene: TRBJ2-3
D gene: TRBD1
V gene: TRBV4-1
clone size: .
CDR3 DNA: TGCGCCAGCAGCCAACATGGGACAGGGAAGAAAGATACGCAGTATTTT
CDR3 protein: CASSQHGTGKKDTQYF